This is a list of T cell receptor beta chains from one sample in a study of T cells in Graves' hyperthyroidism and ophthalmopathy. TCRdb reprocessed the multiplex PCR reads with MiXCR, giving one entry per CDR3 protein. The sample contains roughly 650,000 distinct CDR3 sequences, around 16% of which appear only once. Sequencing was carried out using blood. Source of these receptors: a middle-aged woman with Graves' ophthalmopathy. Each CDR3 is given with its conserved first and last residue. The D gene is left open where the match is weak. Expanded clones are given a class, and other clones once, few, many or no size at all.

TRBJ2-3	TRBD1	TRBV12-3/TRBV12-4	.	CASSARQGADTQYF	TGTGCCAGCAGTGCGAGACAGGGGGCTGATACGCAGTATTTT
TRBJ2-3	TRBD2	TRBV6-1	.	CASSQLGLRTDTQYF	TGTGCCAGCAGTCAATTGGGACTACGCACAGATACGCAGTATTTT
TRBJ2-7	.	TRBV9	.	CASSAEVNHEQYF	TGTGCCAGCAGCGCCGAGGTGAACCACGAGCAGTACTTC
TRBJ2-5	.	TRBV7-2	many	CASSPGLGWAQYF	TGTGCCAGCAGCCCGGGCCTCGGGTGGGCCCAGTACTTC
TRBJ2-1	TRBD2	TRBV28	.	CASSGELAGEYNEQFF	TGTGCCAGCAGCGGTGAACTAGCGGGGGAATACAATGAGCAGTTCTTC
TRBJ2-6	TRBD2	TRBV28	.	CASSPPGLAGVKSGANVLTF	TGTGCCAGCAGTCCCCCCGGACTAGCGGGAGTAAAATCTGGGGCCAACGTCCTGACTTTC
TRBJ2-3	TRBD2	TRBV20-1	.	CSAILTSGGADTQYF	TGCAGTGCTATTTTGACTAGCGGGGGGGCAGATACGCAGTATTTT
TRBJ1-6	.	TRBV30	many	CAWGAYRDSPLHF	TGTGCCTGGGGGGCCTACCGCGATTCACCCCTCCACTTT
TRBJ2-1	.	TRBV5-1	few	CASSLVTYTDNEQFF	TGCGCCAGCAGCTTGGTGACCTATACGGACAATGAGCAGTTCTTC
TRBJ1-1	.	TRBV3-1	many	CASSSHAGLNTEAFF	TGTGCCAGCAGCTCCCATGCCGGGTTGAACACTGAAGCTTTCTTT
TRBJ1-6	.	TRBV27	few	CASSLSTINNSPLHF	TGTGCCAGCAGTTTATCGACAATTAATAATTCACCCCTCCACTTT
TRBJ1-6	TRBD1	TRBV2	.	CASFSGGQGDSPLHF	TGTGCCAGCTTCTCGGGAGGACAGGGTGATTCACCCCTCCACTTT
TRBJ2-7	TRBD2	TRBV2	.	CASRLTSGGSSYEQYF	TGTGCCAGCAGGTTGACTAGCGGGGGGAGCTCCTACGAGCAGTACTTC
TRBJ1-5	.	TRBV15	.	CATSSHRTYSNQPQHF	TGTGCCACCAGCAGCCATCGGACTTATAGCAATCAGCCCCAGCATTTT
TRBJ2-3	TRBD2	TRBV20-1	few	CSGGTSGAIGTDTQYF	TGCAGTGGGGGGACTAGCGGGGCAATTGGCACAGATACGCAGTATTTT
TRBJ2-3	TRBD2	TRBV12-3/TRBV12-4	.	CASRVAGGGTDTQYF	TGTGCCAGCAGAGTAGCGGGGGGAGGAACAGATACGCAGTATTTT
TRBJ2-2	TRBD1	TRBV7-8	many	CASSKGQGATGELFF	TGTGCCAGCAGTAAGGGACAGGGGGCCACCGGGGAGCTGTTTTTT
TRBJ2-1	TRBD2	TRBV9	few	CASSNLAGVSSYNEQFF	TGTGCCAGCAGCAATCTAGCGGGGGTCAGCTCCTACAATGAGCAGTTCTTC
TRBJ1-4	.	TRBV6-5	.	CASSYGGTGGEKLFF	TGTGCCAGCAGTTACGGGGGGACGGGGGGCGAAAAACTGTTTTTT
TRBJ1-6	.	TRBV27	.	CASSLGGHNNSPLHF	TGTGCCAGCAGTTTAGGGGGCCACAATAATTCACCCCTCCACTTT
TRBJ2-1	TRBD2	TRBV2	many	CASSPREGSKPFF	TGTGCCAGCAGCCCTCGGGAGGGCTCAAAGCCGTTCTTC
TRBJ2-2	.	TRBV30	few	CAGNRRTGELFF	TGTGCCGGGAATAGGCGGACCGGGGAGCTGTTTTTT
TRBJ2-3	.	TRBV7-9	many	CASSLLDTVITDTQYF	TGTGCCAGCAGCTTACTGGACACAGTAATCACAGATACGCAGTATTTT
TRBJ2-7	.	TRBV19	.	CASSMKGLASYYEQYF	TGTGCCAGTAGTATGAAGGGCCTAGCGAGCTACTACGAGCAGTACTTC
TRBJ2-5	TRBD2	TRBV27	many	CASSKLAGGKETQYF	TGTGCCAGCAGCAAACTAGCGGGAGGGAAGGAGACCCAGTACTTC
TRBJ2-7	.	TRBV11-3	many	CASSRMTDSLEQYF	TGTGCCAGCAGCCGAATGACGGACTCCCTCGAGCAGTACTTC
TRBJ1-1	.	TRBV7-9	many	CASSLLGGSTEAFF	TGTGCCAGCAGCTTACTAGGGGGAAGTACTGAAGCTTTCTTT
TRBJ2-3	.	TRBV29-1	few	CSVGSKLTDTQYF	TGCAGCGTTGGTAGCAAACTCACAGATACGCAGTATTTT
TRBJ2-1	TRBD1	TRBV10-3	many	CAISPIGVQGINEQFF	TGTGCCATCAGCCCGATCGGAGTACAGGGGATTAATGAGCAGTTCTTC
TRBJ1-1	.	TRBV6-1	many	CASSELDIGVTEAFF	TGTGCCAGCAGTGAACTGGATATAGGTGTCACTGAAGCTTTCTTT
TRBJ2-1	.	TRBV6-1	many	CASSSPGVDFQFF	TGTGCCAGCAGTTCCCCGGGCGTCGATTTTCAGTTCTTC
TRBJ2-7	.	TRBV20-1	.	CSATGLSGEQYF	TGCAGTGCAACGGGACTCTCCGGCGAGCAGTACTTC
TRBJ2-7	TRBD1	TRBV12-3/TRBV12-4	few	CASSQGQGYEQYF	TGTGCCAGCAGTCAAGGACAGGGCTACGAGCAGTACTTC
TRBJ1-1	.	TRBV20-1	many	CSATKGFATEAFF	TGCAGTGCCACCAAAGGGTTCGCCACTGAAGCTTTCTTT
TRBJ2-7	.	TRBV5-1	few	CASSSTGISYEQYF	TGCGCCAGCAGCAGCACGGGCATCTCCTACGAGCAGTACTTC
TRBJ2-1	TRBD2	TRBV29-1	few	CSVDGGVYNEQFF	TGCAGCGTTGATGGGGGGGTGTACAATGAGCAGTTCTTC
TRBJ2-1	TRBD2	TRBV11-1	.	CASSFGTLAGANEQFF	TGTGCCAGCAGCTTTGGCACACTAGCGGGGGCTAATGAGCAGTTCTTC
TRBJ1-4	TRBD1	TRBV25-1	.	CASSERAGQGRTNEKLFF	TGTGCCAGCAGTGAGCGGGCCGGACAGGGGAGGACTAATGAAAAACTGTTTTTT
TRBJ2-7	.	TRBV28	few	CASSLPQGYEQYF	TGTGCCAGCAGTTTGCCGCAGGGGTACGAGCAGTACTTC
TRBJ2-1	TRBD2	TRBV3-1	many	CASSPGLVNSEQFF	TGTGCCAGCAGCCCTGGACTAGTTAATAGCGAGCAGTTCTTC
TRBJ2-7	.	TRBV10-3	.	CAISEAEDYEQYF	TGTGCCATCAGTGAAGCGGAGGACTACGAGCAGTACTTC
TRBJ2-7	.	TRBV28	few	CASSLNGVRGEQYF	TGTGCCAGCAGTTTAAACGGGGTTCGGGGCGAGCAGTACTTC
TRBJ2-7	TRBD2	TRBV3-1	many	CASSRTSGDAYEQYF	TGTGCCAGCAGCCGGACTAGCGGGGACGCCTACGAGCAGTACTTC
TRBJ2-5	.	TRBV30	.	CAWSIPHGETQYF	TGTGCCTGGAGTATACCTCATGGAGAGACCCAGTACTTC
TRBJ2-7	.	TRBV27	many	CASSPRRAPYEQYF	TGTGCCAGCAGCCCGAGGAGGGCCCCTTACGAGCAGTACTTC
TRBJ2-7	TRBD2	TRBV6-1	many	CASLPTSGGSEQYF	TGTGCCAGCTTGCCGACTAGCGGGGGGAGCGAGCAGTACTTC
TRBJ2-5	.	TRBV3-1	many	CASSQGYTQTQYF	TGTGCCAGCAGCCAAGGATATACACAGACCCAGTACTTC
TRBJ2-3	.	TRBV7-3	few	CASSARAGNPTDTQYF	TGTGCCAGCAGTGCGAGGGCGGGGAATCCCACAGATACGCAGTATTTT